The clone carrying this TCR beta chain was seen a single time. The germline CDR1 and CDR2 sequences are MDHEN and SYDVKM. This CDR3 has 14 residues. The V segment lost 2 bases and the J segment 10 bases; nucleotides outside the gene matches: 2. This sample was included in a study of blood T cell repertoires in COVID-19. For the study at large: Acute and convalescent COVID-19 specimens originated in the United States, Italy and Spain.

Repertoires were generated with immunoSEQ multiplex PCR, while TCRdb's copy carries only in-frame clones and drops some. The repertoire includes just under 35,000 clones, around nine tenths of them detected once, and less than 45% sits in the top ten. Sequenced input: peripheral blood. The chain links TRBV28 to TRBJ2-1; TRBD2 agrees at 13 bases. This clonotype originated in a man in his 60s with active or convalescent COVID-19. CDR3 nucleotide sequence: TGTGCCAGCAGTTTAAGACTAGCGGGAGGAGAGCAGTTCTTC. Translated: CASSLRLAGGEQFF.